This T cell receptor (beta chain) was obtained from a study of CD8 T cells in Susac syndrome. RNA was extracted with the RNeasy kit, and a quantity of roughly 0.5 to 1 ug was reverse transcribed using random hexamers. Each CDR3 protein is one row after TCRdb ran MiXCR on the immunoSEQ multiplex PCR reads. This table holds under 200,000 distinct CDR3 sequences, about 91% found once. Germline V gene sequence: CDR1 SGHRS, CDR2 YFSETQ. This CDR3 comprises 17 residues. Trimming at V came to 2 bases and at J to 0 bases, leaving 4 bases not matched to a gene. V and J are TRBV5-1 and TRBJ2-6; 8 nucleotides match TRBD1. The receptor's source is a human donor in good health. Sequencing was carried out using CD4+ T cells from PBMCs. The CDR3: CASSFQGALSGANVLTF. The CDR3 nucleotides read TGCGCCAGCAGCTTTCAGGGGGCCCTCTCTGGGGCCAACGTCCTGACTTTC.